The next 29 T cell receptor beta chains were all read from a single sample in a study of T cell responses to AZD1222 COVID-19 vaccine. Sequencing was performed with immunoSEQ multiplex PCR; in TCRdb, only in-frame clones are kept and a portion is missing. Of roughly 130,000 clones listed, about 87% were seen once; the top ten hold more than 5.5%. The specimen comprised peripheral blood, sampled on day 0 of AZD1222 vaccination. The receptors were sampled from an adult in good health.

J is TRBJ2-7 and V is TRBV27; D remains unclear. The CDR3 loop spans 14 amino acids. Looked up from germline, CDR1 is MNHEY and CDR2 is SMNVEV (reference sequence). With 2 bases removed from V and 1 base from J, the gap between germline ends came to 9 bases. CDR3 in amino acids: CASSLGRASYEQYF. CDR3 nucleotide sequence: TGTGCCAGCAGTTTAGGACGGGCGTCCTACGAGCAGTACTTC.

This clone was seen more than once but under ten times. The chain couples TRBV5-1 to TRBJ2-2; D perhaps matches TRBD2 (5 bases). From germline, CDR1 is SGHRS and CDR2 YFSETQ. The CDR3 runs to 14 residues. V lost 3 bases to trimming and J lost 3 bases, with 9 bases between them. The CDR3 protein is CASSWSGDTGELFF. CDR3 in DNA: TGCGCCAGCAGCTGGAGCGGCGACACCGGGGAGCTGTTTTTT.

The chain recombines TRBV7-2 with TRBJ1-1, with D possibly TRBD1 on 5 matching bases. Germline assignment: CDR1 SGHTA and CDR2 FQGNSA. The CDR3 extends over 13 amino acids. The V end lost 3 bases, the J end lost 4 bases, and 9 bases lay between the germline ends. CDR3 coding DNA: TGTGCCAGCAGCTTTTCAGGGATCACTGAAGCTTTCTTT. It yields the protein CASSFSGITEAFF. Full variable domain (missing parts from reference TRBV7-2 and TRBJ1-1): GAGVSQSPSNKVTEKGKDVELRCDPISGHTALYWYRQSLGQGLEFLIYFQGNSAPDKSGLPSDRFSAERTGGSVSTLTIQRTQQEDSAVYLCASSFSGITEAFFGQGTRLTVV.

The chain joins TRBV9 to TRBJ2-3; D unresolved. The germline gives CDR1 SGDLS, CDR2 YYNGEE. The CDR3 is made up of 15 amino acids. Trimming took off 4 bases at V and 2 bases at J, with 14 bases between the two ends. The CDR3 DNA reads as TGTGCCAGCAGCCCACCCCCAGTCTTCACAGATACGCAGTATTTT. Protein product: CASSPPPVFTDTQYF.

The V gene is TRBV7-3, the J gene TRBJ2-6, with D maybe TRBD2 (6 bases). Germline loops: CDR1 SGHTA, CDR2 FQGTGA. The V end was cut by 4 bases, the J end by 2 bases, with 12 bases between. This CDR3 is built from 16 residues. CDR3 sequence (DNA): TGTGCCAGCAGCTCACCGGGGGTGGCTGGGGCCAACGTCCTGACTTTC. Amino acid sequence: CASSSPGVAGANVLTF.

This chain links TRBV5-1 with TRBJ2-7, with D perhaps TRBD1 or TRBD2 (5 bases each). The V gene lost 5 bases and the J gene lost 0 bases, with 12 bases spanning the gap. This CDR3 contains 14 residues. Germline CDR1 SGHRS, CDR2 YFSETQ. The CDR3 spells CASRFRDGSYEQYF. The CDR3 DNA follows: TGCGCCAGCAGATTCCGGGACGGCTCCTACGAGCAGTACTTC.

The chain carries TRBV11-2 and TRBJ2-6; the D is unclear. V lost 0 bases, J lost 0 bases, and 12 bases lay in between. Looked up from germline, CDR1 is SGHAT and CDR2 is FQNNGV. CDR3 size: 18 residues. The CDR3 DNA reads TGTGCCAGCAGCTTAGAAAGTGTCCGTAACTCTGGGGCCAACGTCCTGACTTTC. This sequence encodes CASSLESVRNSGANVLTF.

This chain uses TRBV19 with TRBJ1-1; D might be TRBD1 (6 bases). V was clipped by 6 bases and J by 8 bases, with 16 bases between them. The germline V gene encodes CDR1 LNHDA and CDR2 SQIVND (reference sequence). The CDR3 is 13 residues long. The CDR3 nucleotides are TGTGCCAGTAGCTTTCGCTCCGGACAGGAAGCTTTCTTT. Protein sequence: CASSFRSGQEAFF.

The V gene is TRBV6-2 or TRBV6-3, the J gene TRBJ2-3; D is ambiguous. V was trimmed by 2 bases and J by 1 base, leaving 7 bases between them. This CDR3 contains 14 residues. The V gene's germline CDR1 is MNHEY and CDR2 SVGEGT. The DNA of the CDR3 is TGTGCCAGCAGTTACGATTTACGCACAGATACGCAGTATTTT. Its protein is CASSYDLRTDTQYF.

The rearrangement uses TRBV15 and TRBJ1-5; TRBD1 might be the D (5 bases). Trimming stripped 5 bases from V and 7 bases from J, with 18 bases between. The CDR3 sequence is 15 residues long. The germline V gene has CDR1 LNHNV and CDR2 YYDKDF (reference sequence). The CDR3 spells CATSVDSLVAQPQHF. The CDR3, as DNA: TGTGCCACCAGCGTTGACAGCCTAGTGGCGCAGCCCCAGCATTTT. The full variable domain, completed using reference TRBV15 and TRBJ1-5, is DAMVIQNPRYQVTQFGKPVTLSCSQTLNHNVMYWYQQKSSQAPKLLFHYYDKDFNNEADTPDNFQSRRPNTSFCFLDIRSPGLGDTAMYLCATSVDSLVAQPQHFGDGTRLSIL.

V usage is TRBV5-1 and J usage is TRBJ2-1; D is perhaps TRBD2 (6 bases). The germline gives CDR1 SGHRS, CDR2 YFSETQ. The length of the CDR3 is 15 residues. With 4 bases removed from V and 5 bases from J, the gap between germline ends came to 16 bases. CDR3 coding DNA: TGCGCCAGCAGCCCCGTGATAGCGGATAACAATGAGCAGTTCTTC. It specifies CASSPVIADNNEQFF.

This sequence joins TRBV5-1 and TRBJ1-4; D unresolved. Germline lookup yields CDR1 SGHRS and CDR2 YFSETQ. Trimming stripped 4 bases from V and 8 bases from J, with 12 bases between. The CDR3 has 13 amino acids. The CDR3 region has the DNA TGCGCCAGCAGCCTGAAAGGGAGAGAAAAACTGTTTTTT. Translating it yields CASSLKGREKLFF.

Written as DNA, the CDR3 is TGTGCCAGCAGCCCCGGACAGATCGGTAATGAAAAACTGTTTTTT. It codes for CASSPGQIGNEKLFF. The rearrangement links TRBV5-6 to TRBJ1-4; possibly TRBD1 for D (6 bases). Germline V gene data show CDR1 as SGHDT and CDR2 as YYEEEE. This CDR3 comprises 15 residues. Trimming took off 4 bases at V and 4 bases at J, with 14 bases between the two ends.

The chain employs TRBV7-9 and TRBJ2-7; D unclear. Germline assignment: CDR1 SEHNR and CDR2 FQNEAQ (reference sequence). The CDR3 has 13 amino acids. Trimming took off 0 bases at V and 1 base at J, with 4 bases between the two ends. As DNA, the CDR3 is TGTGCCAGCAGCTTAGCCTGGTCCTACGAGCAGTACTTC. This sequence encodes CASSLAWSYEQYF.

This clone showed up just once. The chain recombines TRBV20-1 with TRBJ2-1; 7 nucleotides match TRBD2. This CDR3 has 14 amino acids. J lost 7 bases, V lost 3 bases, and 9 bases had no gene match. Germline V CDR1 and CDR2: DFQATT, SNEGSKA (reference sequence). This CDR3 reads CSASVGGPGNEQFF. The CDR3 DNA sequence: TGCAGTGCTAGTGTGGGAGGGCCTGGGAATGAGCAGTTCTTC.

This clone was picked up a small number of times. This chain links TRBV6-5 with TRBJ1-4; D is possibly TRBD1 (6 bases). Germline V CDR1 and CDR2: MNHEY, SVGAGI. V was clipped by 2 bases and J by 8 bases, with 15 bases between them. The CDR3 has 15 residues. CDR3 sequence reads: CASSYGGRMDEKLFF. The CDR3, as DNA: TGTGCCAGCAGTTACGGGGGGCGCATGGACGAAAAACTGTTTTTT.

The chain employs TRBV28 and TRBJ1-2; 10 bases are a match to TRBD1. V lost 5 bases to trimming and J lost 4 bases; unmatched junction nucleotides: 19. The CDR3 loop spans 19 amino acids. Germline values: CDR1 MDHEN, CDR2 SYDVKM. As DNA, the CDR3 is TGTGCCAGCAGTGCCAAAACCCGGGACAGGGGTTTATATGGCTATGGCTACACCTTC. This codes for CASSAKTRDRGLYGYGYTF.

The chain has TRBV28 and TRBJ1-2, with D unresolved. The V gene lost 2 bases and the J gene lost 3 bases, with 7 bases spanning the gap. CDR1 and CDR2 from the germline V gene are MDHEN and SYDVKM. The CDR3 length is 13 residues. The CDR3 loop reads CASSLTRYYGYTF. CDR3 sequence (DNA): TGTGCCAGCAGTTTAACCAGGTACTATGGCTACACCTTC.

The gene calls are TRBV9 and TRBJ1-6; no definite D call. Trimming removed 4 bases from V and 7 bases from J, with 15 bases in between. The CDR3 is 15 amino acids. Germline CDR1 is SGDLS and CDR2 is YYNGEE. CDR3 loop: CASSPADRANSPLHF. The CDR3 DNA reads TGTGCCAGCAGCCCCGCGGACCGGGCCAATTCACCCCTCCACTTT.

This sequence joins TRBV10-3 and TRBJ1-2; TRBD1 matches at 7 bases. CDR1 and CDR2 from the germline V gene are ENHRY and SYGVKD. V trimming: 8 bases; J trimming: 0 bases; junction bases outside the gene matches: 6. The length of the CDR3 is 14 residues. The CDR3: CAISGTASNYGYTF. The CDR3 DNA sequence: TGTGCCATCTCCGGGACAGCCTCTAACTATGGCTACACCTTC.

The chain has TRBV7-2 and TRBJ1-5; TRBD1 agrees at 7 bases. Germline lookup yields CDR1 SGHTA and CDR2 FQGNSA. This CDR3 comprises 13 residues. Trimming removed 4 bases from V and 7 bases from J; junction bases left unmatched: 4. The CDR3, as DNA: TGTGCCAGCAGCTATAGGGGGCAACAGCCCCAGCATTTT. Residues: CASSYRGQQPQHF.

The chain joins TRBV14 to TRBJ1-4; D perhaps matches TRBD1 (5 bases). V was trimmed by 0 bases and J by 6 bases, leaving 17 bases between them. The CDR3 has 17 amino acids. Germline assignment: CDR1 SGHDN and CDR2 FVKESK. The CDR3 spells CASSQEGVGIKYEKLFF. CDR3 in DNA: TGTGCCAGCAGCCAAGAGGGGGTCGGGATCAAATATGAAAAACTGTTTTTT.

The chain combines TRBV2 with TRBJ1-2, with a tentative D call TRBD1 (6 bases). The CDR3 runs to 11 residues. CDR1 is SNHLY and CDR2 is FYNNEI in the germline V gene. Trimming stripped 6 bases from V and 8 bases from J, with 10 bases between. The CDR3 nucleotides are TGTGCCAGCAGGCAGGGGCTCGGCTACACCTTC. It yields the protein CASRQGLGYTF.

The chain recombines TRBV9 with TRBJ2-1; 7 bases are shared with TRBD2. Germline CDR1 SGDLS, CDR2 YYNGEE. The CDR3 runs 14 residues. V was clipped by 2 bases and J by 4 bases; unmatched bases: 3. As DNA, the CDR3 is TGTGCCAGCAGCGTCAGGGAGGGGTACAATGAGCAGTTCTTC. Translated, it gives CASSVREGYNEQFF.

This rearrangement joins TRBV4-2 to TRBJ1-5; D may be TRBD1 (5 bases). V was clipped by 5 bases and J by 9 bases, with 23 bases between them. CDR1 is LGHNA, CDR2 YNFKEQ, per germline. The CDR3 is 16 amino acids. CDR3 loop: CASSEVGQGGPMPQHF. The CDR3 DNA reads TGTGCCAGCAGCGAGGTCGGGCAGGGTGGCCCGATGCCCCAGCATTTT.

The table lists this clone with a count of one. The chain uses TRBV7-2 and TRBJ2-7; possibly TRBD2 for D (5 bases). V was pared by 5 bases and J by 1 base, with 9 bases between. The CDR3 runs 13 residues. Germline CDR1 is SGHTA and CDR2 is FQGNSA. The CDR3 coding sequence is TGTGCCAGCAGCCGTCGCGGGTCCTACGAGCAGTACTTC. This encodes CASSRRGSYEQYF.

This clone was detected a few times. The chain couples TRBV5-4 to TRBJ2-5; tentatively, D is TRBD2 (6 bases). The CDR3 covers 14 residues. Germline values: CDR1 SGHNT, CDR2 YYREEE (reference sequence). In nucleotides, the CDR3 is TGTGCTTTCTTCTCTGGCGGGCCGGGGGAAACCCAGTACTTC. Translated: CAFFSGGPGETQYF.

The J gene is TRBJ1-4, the V gene TRBV5-8; maybe TRBD1 (5 bases). Per the germline V gene, CDR1 is SGHTS and CDR2 is YDEGEE. V was cut by 0 bases and J by 1 base, with 7 bases left in between. The CDR3 is 15 residues long. The DNA of the CDR3 is TGTGCCAGCAGCTTGGGTAGGGGAACTAATGAAAAACTGTTTTTT. Amino acid sequence: CASSLGRGTNEKLFF.

J is TRBJ2-1 and V is TRBV19, with 9 nucleotides matching TRBD1. The germline V gene encodes CDR1 LNHDA and CDR2 SQIVND (reference sequence). The CDR3 is made up of 13 amino acids. J lost 10 bases, V lost 6 bases, and 7 bases had no gene match. The CDR3 coding sequence is TGTGCCAGTAGCCTAACAGGGGGCATCGAGCAGTTCTTC. Its protein is CASSLTGGIEQFF. Together with reference TRBV19 and TRBJ2-1, the CDR3 gives the full variable domain: DGGITQSPKYLFRKEGQNVTLSCEQNLNHDAMYWYRQDPGQGLRLIYYSQIVNDFQKGDIAEGYSVSREKKESFPLTVTSAQKNPTAFYLCASSLTGGIEQFFGPGTRLTVL.